The clone carrying this T cell receptor beta chain was picked up one time. The antigen remains unidentified. PCR involved 60 Vbeta and 13 Jbeta primers. Assay used: immunoSEQ multiplex PCR; TCRdb lists only in-frame clones, some missing. The sample contains 100,000 or so clones, about 80% of which appear only once. The sample is drawn from a study of cytomegalovirus exposure and HLA in healthy donors. Study-wide context: From HLA-typed donors, an early data release held around 85 million unique TCRs. Study-level points and caveats: The study put 150 or so TCR beta chains on its list as cytomegalovirus-associated.

Deletions cut 2 bases from V and 4 bases from J, with 11 bases between. The CDR3 contains 13 residues. Germline V lookup: CDR1 GTSNPN, CDR2 SVGIG (reference sequence). The sequenced material came from PBMCs. The TCR sequence derives from a woman in her 40s in good health and CMV-seropositive. The V call is TRBV30, the J call TRBJ1-1; tentative D call: TRBD1 (6 bases). The DNA of the CDR3 is TGTGCCTGGAGTATCAGCAGGGGCACTGAAGCTTTCTTT. This codes for CAWSISRGTEAFF.